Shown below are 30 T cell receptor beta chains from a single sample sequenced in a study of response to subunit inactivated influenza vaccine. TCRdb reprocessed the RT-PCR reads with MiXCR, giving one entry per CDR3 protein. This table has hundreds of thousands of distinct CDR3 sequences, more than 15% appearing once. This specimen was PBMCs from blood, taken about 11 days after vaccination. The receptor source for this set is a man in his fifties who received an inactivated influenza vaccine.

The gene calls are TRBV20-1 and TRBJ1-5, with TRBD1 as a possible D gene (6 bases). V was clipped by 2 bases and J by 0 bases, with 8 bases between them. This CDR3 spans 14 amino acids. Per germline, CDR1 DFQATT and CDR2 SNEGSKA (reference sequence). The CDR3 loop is CSARMGASNQPQHF. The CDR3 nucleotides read TGCAGTGCTAGAATGGGGGCTAGCAATCAGCCCCAGCATTTT.

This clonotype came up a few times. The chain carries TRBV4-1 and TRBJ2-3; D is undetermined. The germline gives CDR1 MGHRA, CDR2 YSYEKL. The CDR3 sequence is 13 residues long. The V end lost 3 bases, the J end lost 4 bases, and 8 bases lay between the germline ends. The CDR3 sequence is CASSQGYADTQYF. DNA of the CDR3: TGCGCCAGCAGCCAGGGATACGCAGATACGCAGTATTTT.

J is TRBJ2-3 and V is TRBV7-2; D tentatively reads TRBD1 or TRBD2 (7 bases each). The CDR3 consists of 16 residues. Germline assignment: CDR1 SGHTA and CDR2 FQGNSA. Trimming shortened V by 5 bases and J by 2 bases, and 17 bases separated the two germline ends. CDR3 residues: CASSQGGRGLTDTQYF. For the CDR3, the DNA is TGTGCCAGCAGCCAGGGGGGGCGGGGACTCACAGATACGCAGTATTTT.

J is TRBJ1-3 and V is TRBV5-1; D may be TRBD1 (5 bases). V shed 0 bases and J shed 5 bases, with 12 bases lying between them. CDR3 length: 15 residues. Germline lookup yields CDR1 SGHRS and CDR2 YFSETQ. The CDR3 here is CASSLEAGERNTIYF. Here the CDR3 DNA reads TGCGCCAGCAGCTTGGAAGCGGGGGAGAGAAACACCATATATTTT.

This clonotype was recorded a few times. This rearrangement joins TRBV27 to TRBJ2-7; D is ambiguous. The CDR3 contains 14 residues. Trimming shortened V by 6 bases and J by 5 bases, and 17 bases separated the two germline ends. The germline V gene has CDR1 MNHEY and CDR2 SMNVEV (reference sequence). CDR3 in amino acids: CASRSGPPMDEQYF. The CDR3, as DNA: TGTGCCAGCAGGTCCGGGCCGCCCATGGACGAGCAGTACTTC.

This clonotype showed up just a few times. The CDR3 region is CASSSSQKETQYF. The CDR3 DNA follows: TGTGCCAGCAGCTCCTCACAGAAAGAGACCCAGTACTTC. J is TRBJ2-5 and V is TRBV7-2; D call uncertain. V was cut by 4 bases and J by 3 bases, with 9 bases left in between. The CDR3 is 13 residues long. The V gene's germline CDR1 is SGHTA and CDR2 FQGNSA.

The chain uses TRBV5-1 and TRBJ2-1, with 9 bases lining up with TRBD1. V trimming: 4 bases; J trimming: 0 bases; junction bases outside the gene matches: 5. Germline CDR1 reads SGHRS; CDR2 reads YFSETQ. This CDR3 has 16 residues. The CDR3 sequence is CASSRDRESSYNEQFF. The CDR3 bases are TGCGCCAGCAGCCGGGACAGGGAGAGCTCCTACAATGAGCAGTTCTTC.

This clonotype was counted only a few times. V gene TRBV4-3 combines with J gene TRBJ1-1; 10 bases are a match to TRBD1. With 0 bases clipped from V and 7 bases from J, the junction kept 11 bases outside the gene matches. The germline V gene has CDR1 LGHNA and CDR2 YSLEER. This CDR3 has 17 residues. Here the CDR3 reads CASSQERDRGLGGEAFF. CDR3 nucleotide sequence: TGCGCCAGCAGCCAAGAGCGTGACAGGGGGCTCGGGGGTGAAGCTTTCTTT.

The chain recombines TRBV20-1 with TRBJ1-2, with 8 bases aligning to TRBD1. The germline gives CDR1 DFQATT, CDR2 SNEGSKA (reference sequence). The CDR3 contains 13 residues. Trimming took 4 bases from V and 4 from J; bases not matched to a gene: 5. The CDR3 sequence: CSATPDRAYGYTF. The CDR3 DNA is TGCAGTGCTACCCCGGACAGGGCCTATGGCTACACCTTC.

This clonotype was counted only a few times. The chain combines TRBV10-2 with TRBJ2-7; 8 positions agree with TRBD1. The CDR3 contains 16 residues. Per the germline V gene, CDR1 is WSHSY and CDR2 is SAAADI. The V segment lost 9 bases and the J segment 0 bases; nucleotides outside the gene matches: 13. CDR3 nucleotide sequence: TGCGCCAGTTCCGGGACAGGCAGAGGGTACTCCTACGAGCAGTACTTC. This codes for CASSGTGRGYSYEQYF.

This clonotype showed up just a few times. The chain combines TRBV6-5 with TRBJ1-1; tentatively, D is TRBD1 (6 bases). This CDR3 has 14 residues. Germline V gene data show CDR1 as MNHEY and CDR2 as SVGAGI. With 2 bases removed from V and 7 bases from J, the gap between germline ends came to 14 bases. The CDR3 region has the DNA TGTGCCAGCAGTTACGGGAGGAGGGGGGGTGAAGCTTTCTTT. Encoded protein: CASSYGRRGGEAFF.

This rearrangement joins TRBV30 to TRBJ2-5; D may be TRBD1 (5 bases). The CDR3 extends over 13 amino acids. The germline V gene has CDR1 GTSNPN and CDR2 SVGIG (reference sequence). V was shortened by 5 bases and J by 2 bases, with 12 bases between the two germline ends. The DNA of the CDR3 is TGTGCCTGGTCCACAGGTATTCAAGAGACCCAGTACTTC. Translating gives CAWSTGIQETQYF.

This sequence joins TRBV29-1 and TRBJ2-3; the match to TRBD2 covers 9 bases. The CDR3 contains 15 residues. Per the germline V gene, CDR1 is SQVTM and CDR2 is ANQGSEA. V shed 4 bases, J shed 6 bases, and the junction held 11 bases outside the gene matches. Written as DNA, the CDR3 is TGCAGCGTTGTTCCGCGGGAGGGCCTTCGGGATACGCAGTATTTT. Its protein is CSVVPREGLRDTQYF.

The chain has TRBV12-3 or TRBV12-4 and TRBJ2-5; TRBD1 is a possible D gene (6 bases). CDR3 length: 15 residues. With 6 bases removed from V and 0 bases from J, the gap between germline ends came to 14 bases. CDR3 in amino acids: CASRPGQTYQETQYF. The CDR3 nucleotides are TGTGCCAGCAGGCCGGGACAAACGTACCAAGAGACCCAGTACTTC.

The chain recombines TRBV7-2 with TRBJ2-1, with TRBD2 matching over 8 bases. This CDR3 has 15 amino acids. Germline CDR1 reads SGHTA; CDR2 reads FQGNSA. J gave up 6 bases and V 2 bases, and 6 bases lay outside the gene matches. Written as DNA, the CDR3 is TGTGCCAGCAGCTTATTTCACGGGGGGGGCAATGAGCAGTTCTTC. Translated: CASSLFHGGGNEQFF.

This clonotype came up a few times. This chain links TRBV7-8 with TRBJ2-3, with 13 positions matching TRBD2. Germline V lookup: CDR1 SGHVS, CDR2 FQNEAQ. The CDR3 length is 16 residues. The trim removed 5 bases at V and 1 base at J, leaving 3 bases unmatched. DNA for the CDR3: TGTGCCAGCAGCATAGGGACTAGCGGGGGCACAGATACGCAGTATTTT. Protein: CASSIGTSGGTDTQYF. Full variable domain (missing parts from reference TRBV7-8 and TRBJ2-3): GAGVSQSPRYKVAKRGQDVALRCDPISGHVSLFWYQQALGQGPEFLTYFQNEAQLDKSGLPSDRFFAERPEGSVSTLKIQRTQQEDSAVYLCASSIGTSGGTDTQYFGPGTRLTVL.

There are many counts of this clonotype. The CDR3: CASSPQGNEAFF. CDR3 sequence (DNA): TGTGCCAGCAGCCCACAGGGAAATGAAGCTTTCTTT. The V and J genes are TRBV7-2 and TRBJ1-1, with a tentative D call TRBD1 (6 bases). CDR1 is SGHTA and CDR2 is FQGNSA in the germline V gene. This CDR3 has 12 residues. Trimming pared 5 bases from V and 7 bases from J, leaving 11 bases between.

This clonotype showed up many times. This CDR3 reads CASSSGGASGFF. CDR3 in DNA: TGTGCCAGCAGCTCGGGAGGGGCCTCGGGGTTCTTC. The chain employs TRBV7-8 and TRBJ2-1, with 8 bases that match TRBD2. The CDR3 totals 12 residues. The V segment lost 4 bases and the J segment 15 bases; nucleotides outside the gene matches: 8. CDR1 and CDR2 (germline): SGHVS, FQNEAQ.

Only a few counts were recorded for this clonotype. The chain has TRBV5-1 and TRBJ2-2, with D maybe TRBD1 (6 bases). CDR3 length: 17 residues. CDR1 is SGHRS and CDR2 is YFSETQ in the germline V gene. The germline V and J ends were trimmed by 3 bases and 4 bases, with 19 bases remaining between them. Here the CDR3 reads CASSSARGPRGTGELFF. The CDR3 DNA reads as TGCGCCAGCAGCTCTGCCAGGGGCCCCCGTGGCACCGGGGAGCTGTTTTTT.

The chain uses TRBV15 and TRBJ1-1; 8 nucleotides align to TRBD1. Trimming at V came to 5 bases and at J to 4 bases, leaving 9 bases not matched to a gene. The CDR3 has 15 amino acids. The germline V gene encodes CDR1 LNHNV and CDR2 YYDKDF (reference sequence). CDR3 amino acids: CATSARTGWSTEAFF. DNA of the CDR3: TGTGCCACCAGCGCCCGGACAGGGTGGAGCACTGAAGCTTTCTTT.

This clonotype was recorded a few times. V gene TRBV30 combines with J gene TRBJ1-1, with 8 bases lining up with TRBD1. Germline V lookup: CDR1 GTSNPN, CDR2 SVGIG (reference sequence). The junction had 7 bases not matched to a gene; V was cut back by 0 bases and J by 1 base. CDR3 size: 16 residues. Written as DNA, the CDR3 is TGTGCCTGGAGTGTTCGACAGGGGCGGGAGAACACTGAAGCTTTCTTT. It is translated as CAWSVRQGRENTEAFF. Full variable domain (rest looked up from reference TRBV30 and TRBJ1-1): SQTIHQWPATLVQPVGSPLSLECTVEGTSNPNLYWYRQAAGRGLQLLFYSVGIGQISSEVPQNLSASRPQDRQFILSSKKLLLSDSGFYLCAWSVRQGRENTEAFFGQGTRLTVV.

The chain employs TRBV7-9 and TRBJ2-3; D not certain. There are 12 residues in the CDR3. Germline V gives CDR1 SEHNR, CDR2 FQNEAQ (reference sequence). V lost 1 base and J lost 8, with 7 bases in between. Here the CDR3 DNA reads TGTGCCAGCAGCTTAGAGGCAGTTACGCAGTATTTT. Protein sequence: CASSLEAVTQYF.

CDR3 DNA sequence: TGTGCCAGCAGCTTAGTTCAGGACAGTTACACTGAAGCTTTCTTT. Its translation: CASSLVQDSYTEAFF. The gene calls are TRBV7-2 and TRBJ1-1, with TRBD1 as a possible D gene (6 bases). The CDR3 length is 15 residues. The V gene's germline CDR1 is SGHTA and CDR2 FQGNSA. V dropped 1 base and J dropped 3 bases, with 12 bases sitting between them.

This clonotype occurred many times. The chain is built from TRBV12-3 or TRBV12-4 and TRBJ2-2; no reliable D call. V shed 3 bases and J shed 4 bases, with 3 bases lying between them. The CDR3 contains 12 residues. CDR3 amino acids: CASSFGTGELFF. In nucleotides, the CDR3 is TGTGCCAGCAGTTTTGGCACCGGGGAGCTGTTTTTT.

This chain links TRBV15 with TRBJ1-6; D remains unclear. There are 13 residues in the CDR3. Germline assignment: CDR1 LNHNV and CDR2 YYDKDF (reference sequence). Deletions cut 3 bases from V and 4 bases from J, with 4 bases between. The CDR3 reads CATSSTYNSPLHF. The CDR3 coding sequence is TGTGCCACCAGCAGCACTTATAATTCACCCCTCCACTTT. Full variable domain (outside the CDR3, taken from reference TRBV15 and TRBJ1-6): DAMVIQNPRYQVTQFGKPVTLSCSQTLNHNVMYWYQQKSSQAPKLLFHYYDKDFNNEADTPDNFQSRRPNTSFCFLDIRSPGLGDTAMYLCATSSTYNSPLHFGNGTRLTVT.

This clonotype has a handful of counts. The CDR3 DNA sequence: TGTGCCAGCAGTTTATGGGGGACTAGGCGGACGGAGACCCAGTACTTC. Translated, it gives CASSLWGTRRTETQYF. The gene calls are TRBV28 and TRBJ2-5, with 8 positions matching TRBD2. Germline V gene lookup returns CDR1 MDHEN and CDR2 SYDVKM. J gave up 5 bases and V 0 bases, and 8 bases lay outside the gene matches. The CDR3 has 16 amino acids.

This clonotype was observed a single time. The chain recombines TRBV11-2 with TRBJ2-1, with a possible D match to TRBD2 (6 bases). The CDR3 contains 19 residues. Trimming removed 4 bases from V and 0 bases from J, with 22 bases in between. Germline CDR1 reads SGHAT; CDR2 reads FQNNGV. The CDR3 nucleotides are TGTGCCAGCAGCTCATGGGGGGACCTAAGCACTAGCTCCTACAATGAGCAGTTCTTC. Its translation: CASSSWGDLSTSSYNEQFF.

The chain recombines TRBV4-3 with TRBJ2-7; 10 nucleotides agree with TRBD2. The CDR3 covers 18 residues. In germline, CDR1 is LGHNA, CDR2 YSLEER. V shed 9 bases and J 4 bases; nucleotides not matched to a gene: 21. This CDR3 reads CASRQPQAGGISRYEQYF. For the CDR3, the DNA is TGCGCCAGTCGGCAGCCTCAAGCGGGGGGGATATCCAGATACGAGCAGTACTTC.

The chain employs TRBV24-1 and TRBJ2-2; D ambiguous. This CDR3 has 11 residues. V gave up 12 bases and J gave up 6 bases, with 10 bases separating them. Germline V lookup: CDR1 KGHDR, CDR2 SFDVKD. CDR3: CASAGPGELFF. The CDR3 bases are TGTGCCTCCGCAGGACCCGGGGAGCTGTTTTTT.

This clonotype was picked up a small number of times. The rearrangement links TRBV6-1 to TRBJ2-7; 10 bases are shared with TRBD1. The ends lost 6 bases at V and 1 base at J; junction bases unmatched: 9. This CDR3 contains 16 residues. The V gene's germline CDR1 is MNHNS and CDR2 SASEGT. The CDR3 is CASRIGTGEFSYEQYF. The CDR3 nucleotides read TGTGCCAGCAGAATCGGGACAGGGGAATTTTCCTACGAGCAGTACTTC.